The entry that follows covers one T cell receptor beta chain sequence. The CDR3 covers 14 residues. Losses at the gene ends were 1 base for V and 13 bases for J; bases not matched to a gene: 12. Germline V CDR1 and CDR2: SGHRS, YFSETQ. The timepoints at which blood was sampled were baseline, cycle 4 day 1, and cycle 7 day 1. This entry is derived from a study of OX40 agonist ivuxolimab in advanced cancers. Study context: Three individuals attained partial responses, comprising one hepatocellular carcinoma case and two cutaneous melanoma cases.

Generated by immunoSEQ multiplex PCR, the TCRdb table keeps only in-frame clones and is missing some. The sample contains over 150,000 clones, 90% to 95% of which appear only once. The J gene is TRBJ1-2, the V gene TRBV5-1; 8 bases line up with TRBD1. The starting material was CD4+ or CD8+ T cells sorted from blood, obtained in a trial of the OX40 agonist ivuxolimab. This TCR derives from an adult with an advanced solid tumor such as melanoma, head and neck, liver or kidney cancer. The chain's CDR3 is CASSLSGTGSLGTF. CDR3 DNA sequence: TGCGCCAGCAGCTTGTCCGGGACAGGAAGTTTAGGCACCTTC.